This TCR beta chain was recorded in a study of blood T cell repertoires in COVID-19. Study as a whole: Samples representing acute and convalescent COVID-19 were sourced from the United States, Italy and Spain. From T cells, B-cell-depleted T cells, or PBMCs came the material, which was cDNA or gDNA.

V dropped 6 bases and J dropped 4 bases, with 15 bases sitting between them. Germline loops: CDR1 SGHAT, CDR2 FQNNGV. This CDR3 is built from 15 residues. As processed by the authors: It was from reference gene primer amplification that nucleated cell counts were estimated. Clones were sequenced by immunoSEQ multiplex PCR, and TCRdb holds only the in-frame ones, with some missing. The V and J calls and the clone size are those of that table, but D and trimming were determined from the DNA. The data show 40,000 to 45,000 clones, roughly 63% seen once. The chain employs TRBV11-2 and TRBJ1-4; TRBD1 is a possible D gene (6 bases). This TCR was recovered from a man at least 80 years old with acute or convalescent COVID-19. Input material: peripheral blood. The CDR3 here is CASSWGGRINEKLFF. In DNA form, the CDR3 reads TGTGCCAGCAGTTGGGGGGGCCGGATTAATGAAAAACTGTTTTTT. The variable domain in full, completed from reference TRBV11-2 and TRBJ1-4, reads EAGVAQSPRYKIIEKRQSVAFWCNPISGHATLYWYQQILGQGPKLLIQFQNNGVVDDSQLPKDRFSAERLKGVDSTLKIQPAKLEDSAVYLCASSWGGRINEKLFFGSGTQLSVL.